This T cell receptor (beta chain) was sequenced for a study of regulatory T cells in long-lasting Graves disease. CDR3-region Arm-PCR and iRepertoire HTBI primers produced the TCR beta libraries. Using its own MiXCR run on the multiplex PCR reads, TCRdb lists one record per CDR3 protein. The sample shows about 470,000 distinct CDR3 sequences, roughly 20% of them seen only once. CDR3 length: 13 amino acids. Trimming left V 1 base short and J 5 bases short, with 6 bases between. CDR1 is SGHNT and CDR2 is YENEEA in the germline V gene. Overall study results and limits: Persistent disease favored TRBV28, TRBJ1-2 and TRBJ2-5. In persistent patients, shared public clonotypes (more than 2,500) outnumbered those in new patients (nearly 1,000).

This clonotype has more than one count but fewer than ten. Antigen: not known. Time point specified: persistent/refractory GD, antithyroid drugs over 5 years with positive TRAb. From RNA extracted from PBMCs, the TCR library was made. The chain uses TRBV11-3 and TRBJ2-1; no clear D gene. The sequence came from a female donor with Graves disease. The source was peripheral blood mononuclear cells (PBMCs), collected when the disease was refractory, from a patient treated with antithyroid drugs. The CDR3 DNA is TGTGCCAGCAGCTTAGTTTTGGACAATGAGCAGTTCTTC. It translates to CASSLVLDNEQFF.